This T cell receptor beta chain originates from a study of PD-1 blockade in classical Hodgkin lymphoma. Background on the study: Nivolumab was given intravenously to patients at 3 mg/kg every 2 weeks. Findings of the study overall: Compared with baseline, CD4+ but not CD8+ TCR diversity had risen significantly by C4D1.

Each of the patients experienced relapse following autologous stem cell transplantation, and their brentuximab vedotin exposure differed. Method: immunoSEQ multiplex PCR; TCRdb's copy keeps in-frame clones and lacks some. The table includes approximately 27,000 clones, approximately 70% detected once. This clone was seen more than once but under ten times. Antigen unknown. The sample carries other DNA sequences with the same CDR3. CDR3 length equals 13 residues. Per the germline V gene, CDR1 is LNHDA and CDR2 is SQIVND (reference sequence). V was shortened by 5 bases and J by 1 base, with 6 bases between the two germline ends.

The sample was peripheral blood mononuclear cells (PBMCs), taken before the second cycle of nivolumab. This TCR was recovered from a human donor with classical Hodgkin lymphoma. This chain links TRBV19 with TRBJ2-4; D not resolved. DNA for the CDR3: TGTGCCAGTAGTTTTTTGGCCAAAAACATTCAGTACTTC. Its translation: CASSFLAKNIQYF.